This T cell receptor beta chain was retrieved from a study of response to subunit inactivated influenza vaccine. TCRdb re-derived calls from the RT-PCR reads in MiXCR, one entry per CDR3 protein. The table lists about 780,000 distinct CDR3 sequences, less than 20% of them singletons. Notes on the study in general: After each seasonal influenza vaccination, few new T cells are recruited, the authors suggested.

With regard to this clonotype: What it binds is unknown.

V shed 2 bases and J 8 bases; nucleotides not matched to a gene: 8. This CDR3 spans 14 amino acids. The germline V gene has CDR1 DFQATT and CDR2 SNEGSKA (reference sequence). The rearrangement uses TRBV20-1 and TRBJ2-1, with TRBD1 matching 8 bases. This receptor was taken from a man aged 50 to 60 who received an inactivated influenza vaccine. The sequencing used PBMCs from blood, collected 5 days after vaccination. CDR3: CSARSRTGMYEQFF. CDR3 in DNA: TGCAGTGCTAGATCCCGGACAGGGATGTATGAGCAGTTCTTC.